The rows below give T cell receptor beta chains drawn from one sample of a study of CD8+ T cells in alopecia areata. The data were produced by immunoSEQ multiplex PCR, yet TCRdb's version contains in-frame clones alone and is incomplete. Counted here are 140,000 or so clones, 40% to 55% occurring once; the ten biggest clones make up roughly 0.99%. Sequencing was performed on CD4+ T cells sorted from blood, taken at week 0. The receptors come from a human donor with alopecia areata. Each CDR3 is given with its conserved first and last residue. The D gene is left open where the match is weak. Rows may omit the clone size; those that give it use once, few, many or a size class.

>TRBJ2-7|TRBV7-2|.|TRBD1
CASSRTGEQYF
TGTGCCAGCAGCCGGACAGGGGAGCAGTACTTC
>TRBJ2-1|TRBV5-1|few|.
CASSLELARIEQFF
TGCGCCAGCAGCTTGGAGTTAGCTCGAATTGAGCAGTTCTTC
>TRBJ2-5|TRBV5-1|.|TRBD2
CASSSIGREGQETQYF
TGCGCCAGCAGCTCCATAGGGCGGGAGGGCCAGGAGACCCAGTACTTC
>TRBJ2-5|TRBV9|.|.
CASSVSLVPGETQYF
TGTGCCAGCAGCGTTTCGTTGGTCCCTGGAGAGACCCAGTACTTC
>TRBJ1-5|TRBV29-1|few|TRBD1
CSVAGQGDQPQHF
TGCAGCGTTGCGGGACAGGGAGATCAGCCCCAGCATTTT
>TRBJ2-1|TRBV9|few|.
CASSSTGRGQFF
TGTGCCAGCAGCTCAACAGGGAGAGGGCAGTTCTTC
>TRBJ1-2|TRBV30|few|TRBD1
CAWAQGNYGYTF
TGTGCCTGGGCACAGGGGAACTATGGCTACACCTTC
>TRBJ1-1|TRBV25-1|.|TRBD1
CASQGASTEAFF
TGTGCCAGCCAGGGGGCATCCACTGAAGCTTTCTTT
>TRBJ2-3|TRBV5-1|.|.
CASSFGGATDTQYF
TGCGCCAGCAGCTTTGGGGGAGCTACAGATACGCAGTATTTT
>TRBJ2-5|TRBV29-1|once|TRBD1
CSVPGTGDPGPQYF
TGCAGCGTTCCCGGGACAGGAGACCCTGGCCCCCAGTACTTC
>TRBJ1-3|TRBV7-9|few|.
CASTMGRNTIYF
TGTGCCAGCACCATGGGGAGAAACACCATATATTTT
>TRBJ2-1|TRBV30|.|.
CACQGTALGNEQFF
TGTGCCTGCCAGGGGACCGCTCTCGGCAATGAGCAGTTCTTC
>TRBJ2-7|TRBV18|.|TRBD2
CASSPGTSGYEQYF
TGTGCCAGCTCACCAGGGACTAGCGGCTACGAGCAGTACTTC
>TRBJ2-7|TRBV28|.|.
CASRRSVMPTYEQYF
TGTGCCAGCAGACGGAGCGTTATGCCTACCTACGAGCAGTACTTC
>TRBJ2-3|TRBV14|few|.
CASSQVHRGTDTQYF
TGTGCCAGCAGCCAAGTCCATAGAGGAACAGATACGCAGTATTTT
>TRBJ2-5|TRBV6-5|.|.
CASSYSFRVKETQYF
TGTGCCAGCAGTTACTCTTTTCGAGTTAAAGAGACCCAGTACTTC
>TRBJ2-7|TRBV5-1|.|.
CASSPIGTPDRHEQYF
TGCGCCAGCAGCCCGATCGGGACTCCCGATAGACATGAGCAGTACTTC
>TRBJ2-5|TRBV11-2|.|TRBD1
CASSLDHRGKTQYF
TGTGCCAGCAGCTTAGATCACAGGGGGAAGACCCAGTACTTC
>TRBJ2-7|TRBV4-1|.|.
CASSRIRQVAYEQYF
TGCGCCAGCAGCCGCATAAGACAGGTCGCCTACGAGCAGTACTTC
>TRBJ1-2|TRBV7-2|.|.
CASSLDRVTGYTF
TGTGCCAGCAGCTTAGACAGGGTAACTGGCTACACCTTC
>TRBJ1-2|TRBV6-6|.|TRBD1
CASRTQGNYGYTF
TGTGCCAGCAGAACACAGGGGAACTATGGCTACACCTTC
>TRBJ2-5|TRBV23-1|few|.
CASSRGRRTLETQYF
TGCGCCAGCAGTCGGGGGCGACGGACCCTGGAGACCCAGTACTTC
>TRBJ1-5|TRBV4-3|.|.
CASSQDWGGLPQHF
TGCGCCAGCAGCCAAGATTGGGGGGGACTGCCCCAGCATTTT
>TRBJ2-3|TRBV29-1|few|TRBD1
CSGDSGEVTDTQYF
TGCAGCGGGGACAGCGGAGAGGTGACAGATACGCAGTATTTT
>TRBJ2-7|TRBV4-1|.|.
CASSSLTRYEQYF
TGCGCCAGCAGCTCATTGACTCGCTACGAGCAGTACTTC
>TRBJ2-1|TRBV29-1|.|TRBD1
CSARTGDYNEQFF
TGCAGCGCACGGACAGGGGACTACAATGAGCAGTTCTTC
>TRBJ1-1|TRBV28|.|TRBD1
CASSPGDRVGVRAFF
TGTGCCAGCAGTCCCGGGGACAGGGTCGGGGTTCGAGCTTTCTTT
>TRBJ2-2|TRBV6-5|few|TRBD1
CATTPDRGHTGELFF
TGTGCCACCACGCCGGACAGGGGACACACCGGGGAGCTGTTTTTT
>TRBJ2-1|TRBV5-1|few|TRBD2
CASSPTSGSFYNEQFF
TGCGCCAGCTCCCCAACTAGCGGGAGTTTCTACAATGAGCAGTTCTTC
>TRBJ1-2|TRBV27|.|TRBD1
CASSTGQGLGGYTF
TGTGCCAGCAGTACCGGACAGGGGTTAGGTGGCTACACCTTC
>TRBJ2-5|TRBV4-2|.|.
CASSRGTVGETQYF
TGTGCCAGCAGCCGAGGGACGGTGGGGGAGACCCAGTACTTC
>TRBJ1-5|TRBV27|.|.
CASSPRAQASNQPQHF
TGTGCCAGCAGTCCAAGGGCACAGGCCAGCAATCAGCCCCAGCATTTT
>TRBJ2-5|TRBV13|few|TRBD2
CASSLVAGAVGETQYF
TGTGCCAGCAGCTTAGTAGCGGGAGCGGTGGGAGAGACCCAGTACTTC
>TRBJ1-3|TRBV7-9|.|.
CASSLVAGTSGNTIYF
TGTGCCAGCAGCTTAGTGGCCGGGACCTCTGGAAACACCATATATTTT
>TRBJ2-5|TRBV5-6|.|TRBD1
CASSFIDRVQETQYF
TGTGCCAGCAGCTTCATTGACAGGGTCCAAGAGACCCAGTACTTC
>TRBJ2-4|TRBV4-1|few|TRBD2
CASSQEFGLATKNIQYF
TGCGCCAGCAGCCAAGAGTTTGGACTAGCGACCAAAAACATTCAGTACTTC
>TRBJ2-5|TRBV7-9|few|.
CASSSAGDGKEQYF
TGTGCCAGCAGCTCGGCCGGGGATGGGAAGGAGCAGTACTTC
>TRBJ2-3|TRBV28|.|TRBD2
CASSPAGETDTQYF
TGTGCCAGCAGTCCCGCGGGGGAGACAGATACGCAGTATTTT
>TRBJ2-7|TRBV7-8|.|TRBD2
CASRPLRAGGAYEQYF
TGTGCCAGCAGGCCCCTGAGAGCGGGGGGGGCCTACGAGCAGTACTTC
>TRBJ2-5|TRBV6-5|.|.
CASSSEVLGTQYF
TGTGCCAGCAGTTCTGAAGTGCTGGGGACCCAGTACTTC
>TRBJ2-5|TRBV2|few|TRBD2
CASGLVKETQYF
TGTGCCAGCGGACTAGTTAAGGAGACCCAGTACTTC